A single sample is the source of the 9 T cell receptor beta chains below, sequenced in a study of T cell changes during pregnancy in multiple sclerosis. Using immunoSEQ multiplex PCR, the repertoire was profiled, and TCRdb retains in-frame clones only, with some absent. The sample records fewer than 50,000 clones, approximately 94% being singletons. The starting material was CD4+ T cells from peripheral blood mononuclear cells, obtained in the third trimester of pregnancy. All receptors come from a female donor with multiple sclerosis, enrolled in a pregnancy study.

This chain uses TRBV29-1 with TRBJ1-4; possibly TRBD1 for D (5 bases). The germline CDR1 and CDR2 sequences are SQVTM and ANQGSEA. V shed 7 bases and J shed 5 bases, with 14 bases lying between them. This CDR3 is built from 13 residues. This CDR3 is CSAEGLQNEKLFF. CDR3 DNA sequence: TGCAGCGCCGAGGGACTCCAGAATGAAAAACTGTTTTTT.

In its sample, this clone was seen once. This chain joins TRBV5-1 and TRBJ1-2; tentative D call: TRBD1 (5 bases). The CDR3 totals 15 residues. Germline lookup yields CDR1 SGHRS and CDR2 YFSETQ. With 2 bases removed from V and 1 base from J, the gap between germline ends came to 12 bases. CDR3 coding DNA: TGCGCCAGCAGCTTAGGCGGGACGGTTAACTATGGCTACACCTTC. It yields the protein CASSLGGTVNYGYTF.

V is TRBV19 and J is TRBJ2-2, with D maybe TRBD1 (6 bases). The CDR3 consists of 14 residues. V lost 6 bases to trimming and J lost 4 bases, with 12 bases between them. Per germline, CDR1 LNHDA and CDR2 SQIVND (reference sequence). The CDR3: CASRLGQSTGELFF. The CDR3 nucleotides read TGTGCCAGTAGGCTCGGACAGAGCACCGGGGAGCTGTTTTTT.

The rearrangement uses TRBV7-9 and TRBJ2-3, with D perhaps TRBD2 (6 bases). CDR1 and CDR2 from the germline V gene are SEHNR and FQNEAQ (reference sequence). V shed 4 bases and J shed 3 bases, with 17 bases lying between them. The CDR3 extends over 16 amino acids. The CDR3 DNA sequence: TGTGCCAGCAGCTCCAGACTAGGGGTTCGGACAGATACGCAGTATTTT. This codes for CASSSRLGVRTDTQYF.

The chain is built from TRBV5-1 and TRBJ2-7, with D perhaps TRBD2 (5 bases). The V and J ends lost 0 bases and 2 bases respectively, with 15 bases between them. Germline-derived CDR1 and CDR2 are SGHRS and YFSETQ. The CDR3 covers 16 residues. The CDR3 sequence: CASSLGRWSVTYEQYF. As DNA, the CDR3 is TGCGCCAGCAGCTTGGGGAGGTGGTCCGTCACCTACGAGCAGTACTTC.

This chain joins TRBV7-3 and TRBJ2-7, with TRBD2 identical over 16 bases. Germline values: CDR1 SGHTA, CDR2 FQGTGA. The CDR3 runs 18 residues. The ends lost 4 bases at V and 5 bases at J; junction bases unmatched: 11. The CDR3 is CASSSLGGTSGGADEQYF. CDR3 bases: TGTGCCAGCAGCTCCCTCGGGGGGACTAGCGGGGGGGCAGACGAGCAGTACTTC.

The rearrangement joins TRBV27 to TRBJ1-6, with 9 bases fitting TRBD1. The CDR3 is 15 residues long. Germline CDR1 is MNHEY and CDR2 is SMNVEV (reference sequence). With V trimmed by 5 bases and J by 7 bases, 6 bases remained unmatched. CDR3 sequence: CASSGTGIENSPLHF. As DNA, the CDR3 is TGTGCCAGCAGTGGGACAGGGATAGAGAATTCACCCCTCCACTTT.

The CDR3 here is CATSRDVAAETQYF. The CDR3 DNA reads as TGTGCCACCAGCAGAGATGTAGCCGCGGAGACCCAGTACTTC. The gene calls are TRBV15 and TRBJ2-5; no clear D gene. Germline V lookup: CDR1 LNHNV, CDR2 YYDKDF (reference sequence). CDR3 length: 14 amino acids. Trimming took 0 bases from V and 5 from J, leaving 10 bases between them.

The chain joins TRBV6-1 to TRBJ2-1, with a possible D match to TRBD2 (5 bases). V lost 4 bases and J lost 13, with 26 bases in between. Per germline, CDR1 MNHNS and CDR2 SASEGT. The CDR3 is 16 residues long. The CDR3 here is CASSGTFTDGKEVQFF. The DNA for the CDR3 is TGTGCCAGCAGTGGGACTTTCACGGACGGGAAAGAAGTCCAGTTCTTC.